This T cell receptor beta chain was retrieved from a study of T cell responses to AZD1222 COVID-19 vaccine. On the study more broadly: Second-dose intervals of approximately 4 or approximately 12 weeks were pooled. Study-wide results and caveats: Reports indicate that nearly half of spike-specific TCRs are directed at unmutated variant regions. Donor demographics were predominantly white British with a female majority; clonal diversity may be underestimated.

Clones were sequenced by immunoSEQ multiplex PCR, and TCRdb holds only the in-frame ones, with some missing. The data hold 130,000 to 150,000 clones, with around nine tenths observed a single time. The V and J ends lost 4 bases and 6 bases, in that order; junction bases with no gene match: 6. CDR1 is SGHRS and CDR2 is YFSETQ in the germline V gene. The CDR3 has 14 residues. About this clone itself: Its specificity is not known.

The sequences come from peripheral blood, collected on day 0 of AZD1222 vaccination. The sequence derives from an adult in good health. The rearrangement joins TRBV5-1 to TRBJ2-1; 8 positions match TRBD1. The CDR3 here is CASSIRTGINEQFF. The CDR3 coding sequence is TGCGCCAGCAGCATAAGGACAGGGATCAATGAGCAGTTCTTC.